This T cell receptor (beta chain) was identified in a study of cytomegalovirus exposure and HLA in healthy donors. Study background: The early release's HLA-typed donors yielded approximately 85 million unique TCRs. General study points: The likely origin of a cluster of highly shared sequence variants was a sequencing artifact. Researchers catalogued 160 or so TCR beta chains as cytomegalovirus-associated. Analysis performed later showed TCR beta chains linked to HLA being more clonally expanded than equally common others.

Vbeta (60) and Jbeta (13) primers were used in the PCR. The data were produced by immunoSEQ multiplex PCR, yet TCRdb's version contains in-frame clones alone and is incomplete. In the table there are around 110,000 clones, roughly 70% of which are singletons. Comments on this clone: As yet, its antigen is unknown. Other DNA sequences in this sample translate to the same CDR3.

Per germline, CDR1 GTSNPN and CDR2 SVGIG (reference sequence). CDR3 size: 12 residues. V shed 4 bases and J shed 1 base, with 7 bases lying between them. The receptor's source is a woman in her thirties or forties in good health and CMV-seropositive. Sequencing was done on a sample of PBMCs. The chain carries TRBV30 and TRBJ1-1, with D unclear. CDR3 region: CAWTRGNTEAFF. Written as DNA, the CDR3 is TGTGCCTGGACCCGAGGGAACACTGAAGCTTTCTTT.